Below are 7 T cell receptor beta chains sequenced from a single sample in a study of breast tumors, draining lymph nodes, adjacent tissues. Axillary draining lymph nodes of breast cancer patients supplied the node samples. TCRdb itself ran the multiplex PCR reads through MiXCR, one entry per CDR3 protein. This table holds nearly 110,000 distinct CDR3 sequences, more than 30% found once. Sequences were obtained from axillary lymph node tissue. The receptors originated from a female donor with breast cancer. Some clones in this sample may be carry-over from other donors' samples.

This clonotype was picked up many times. The V call is TRBV5-1, the J call TRBJ2-7; the match to TRBD1 covers 7 bases. The V gene end was trimmed by 2 bases and the J gene end by 3 bases; junction bases not matched to a gene: 5. The V gene's germline CDR1 is SGHRS and CDR2 YFSETQ. The CDR3 has 14 residues. DNA of the CDR3: TGCGCCAGCAGCTTACCGGACAGGTTCTACGAGCAGTACTTC. The encoded protein is CASSLPDRFYEQYF.

Many counts were recorded for this clonotype. This chain connects TRBV29-1 to TRBJ2-3, with 12 bases fitting TRBD2. V shed 6 bases, J shed 3 bases, and the junction held 7 bases outside the gene matches. Germline CDR1 reads SQVTM; CDR2 reads ANQGSEA. This CDR3 has 15 amino acids. The DNA for the CDR3 is TGCAGCGTCGCGCTAGCGGGAGGGCCGACAGATACGCAGTATTTT. It yields the protein CSVALAGGPTDTQYF.

Notes on this clonotype: Since the CDR3 does not end with the conserved phenylalanine or tryptophan, this likely comes from a read error. No DNA is shown, since the ends of the CDR3 on it are uncertain; the CDR3 is the one TCRdb lists. The chain links TRBV5-1 to TRBJ2-6. Both ends counted, the CDR3 spans 9 residues. Germline V gene sequence: CDR1 SGHRS, CDR2 YFSETQ. The CDR3 loop reads CASSSYVTS.

This clonotype was found many times. This chain uses TRBV25-1 with TRBJ2-4; TRBD1 matches at 10 bases. The CDR3 runs to 15 residues. Trimming took 4 bases from V and 6 from J; bases not matched to a gene: 6. The germline V gene has CDR1 MGHDK and CDR2 SYGVNS. The CDR3: CASSGDRGWGNIQYF. The CDR3 DNA follows: TGTGCCAGCAGTGGGGACAGGGGCTGGGGAAACATTCAGTACTTC.

The sample holds many counts of this clonotype. J is TRBJ2-1 and V is TRBV19; 12 bases are shared with TRBD2. Unmatched junction bases numbered 6, after V lost 4 bases and J lost 5 bases. Germline lookup yields CDR1 LNHDA and CDR2 SQIVND (reference sequence). This CDR3 has 16 amino acids. The CDR3 DNA reads as TGTGCCAGTAGTACCATGACTAGCGGGGGCCACAATGAGCAGTTCTTC. Its protein is CASSTMTSGGHNEQFF.

On this clonotype: A much more abundant neighbour one base away suggests this may be a read error. V gene TRBV11-2 combines with J gene TRBJ1-2; a possible D gene is TRBD1 (5 bases). CDR1 is SGHAT, CDR2 FQNNGV, per germline. CDR3 length: 15 amino acids. V lost 5 bases to trimming and J lost 5 bases, with 18 bases between them. The CDR3 protein is CASSPLGGAVYGYTF. In nucleotides, the CDR3 is TGTGCCAGCAGCCCCCTCGGAGGGGCGGTATATGGCTACACCTTC. Based on the CDR3 plus reference TRBV11-2 and TRBJ1-2, the full variable domain is EAGVAQSPRYKIIEKRQSVAFWCNPISGHATLYWYQQILGQGPKLLIQFQNNGVVDDSQLPKDRFSAERLKGVDSTLKIQPAKLEDSAVYLCASSPLGGAVYGYTFGSGTRLTVV.

With respect to this clonotype: This likely comes from a read error, as the CDR3 has no conserved phenylalanine or tryptophan at its end. The DNA is omitted, as the CDR3 cannot be located on it reliably, and the CDR3 follows TCRdb's listing. This rearrangement joins TRBV29-1 to TRBJ2-7; the D call in the table, TRBD2, was not verified against the DNA. Inclusive of both ends, the CDR3 amounts to 8 amino acids. Germline assignment: CDR1 SQVTM and CDR2 ANQGSEA. The CDR3 loop is CSVEGGLA.